The source of this T cell receptor beta chain is a study of blood T cell repertoires in COVID-19. Libraries were prepared by immunoSEQ multiplex PCR; TCRdb keeps only in-frame clonotypes and omits some of them. The sample yields more than 80,000 clones, roughly 91% seen once. Per germline, CDR1 MNHEY and CDR2 SVGEGT. The CDR3 runs 17 residues. The V and J ends lost 0 bases and 1 base respectively, with 12 bases between them. The genes are TRBV6-2 or TRBV6-3 and TRBJ2-2; TRBD1 might be the D (7 bases). Material for sequencing was peripheral blood. This clonotype originated in a man aged 18 to 30 with COVID-19, enrolled during active disease. CDR3 DNA sequence: TGTGCCAGCAGTTACTCGAGGCAGGGGGGGAACACCGGGGAGCTGTTTTTT. It specifies CASSYSRQGGNTGELFF.